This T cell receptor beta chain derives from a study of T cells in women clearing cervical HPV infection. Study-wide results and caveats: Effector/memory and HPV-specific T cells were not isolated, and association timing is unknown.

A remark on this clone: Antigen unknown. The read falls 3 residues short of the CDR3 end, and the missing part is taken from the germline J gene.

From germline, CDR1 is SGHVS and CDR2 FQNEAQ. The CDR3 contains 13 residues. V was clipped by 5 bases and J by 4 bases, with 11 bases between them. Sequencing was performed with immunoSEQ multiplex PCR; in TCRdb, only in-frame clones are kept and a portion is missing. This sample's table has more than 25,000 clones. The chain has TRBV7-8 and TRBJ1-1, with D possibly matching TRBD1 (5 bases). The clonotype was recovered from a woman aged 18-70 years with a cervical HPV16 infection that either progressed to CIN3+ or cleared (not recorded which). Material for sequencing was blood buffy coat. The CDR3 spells CASSPLGRTEAFF. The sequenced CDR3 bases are TGTGCCAGCAGCCCCTTGGGGCGCACTGAA.